The 17 T cell receptor beta chains below were found in one sample sequenced in a study of blood T cell repertoires in COVID-19. Here immunoSEQ multiplex PCR was the method, and the copy in TCRdb shows in-frame clones only, minus some. Among approximately 190,000 clones listed, less than 90% were seen once. The sequencing input was peripheral blood. All receptors derive from a human donor in a cohort sampled during active COVID-19.

The genes are TRBV3-1 (or the pseudogene TRBV3-2) and TRBJ1-2; D not resolved. The CDR3 totals 14 residues. Germline V lookup: CDR1 LGHDT, CDR2 YNNKEL (reference sequence). The V gene lost 4 bases and the J gene lost 2 bases, with 11 bases spanning the gap. The CDR3 DNA reads as TGTGCCAGCAGCCCCTACGGGGAGAACTATGGCTACACCTTC. This gives the protein CASSPYGENYGYTF.

V and J are TRBV11-3 and TRBJ2-1; maybe TRBD2 (6 bases). The V end was cut by 5 bases, the J end by 6 bases, with 14 bases between. CDR3 size: 14 residues. CDR1 and CDR2 (germline): SGHNT, YENEEA. The CDR3 protein is CASSPLSSVNEQFF. CDR3 nucleotide sequence: TGTGCCAGCAGCCCCCTTTCTAGCGTCAATGAGCAGTTCTTC.

DNA of the CDR3: TGTGCCAGCAGCTTGCGACTAGCGGGGGTACAAGAGACCCAGTACTTC. As protein: CASSLRLAGVQETQYF. The V gene is TRBV5-4, the J gene TRBJ2-5; 12 bases are shared with TRBD2. The CDR3 has 16 amino acids. Germline CDR1 is SGHNT and CDR2 is YYREEE (reference sequence). V lost 1 base, J lost 2 bases, and 3 bases stayed unmatched.

The rearrangement links TRBV5-5 to TRBJ2-7, with TRBD1 matching 7 bases. This CDR3 region has 15 residues. V was pared by 0 bases and J by 0 bases, with 3 bases of the junction left unmatched. Germline CDR1 SGHKS, CDR2 YYEKEE (reference sequence). The CDR3 nucleotides are TGTGCCAGCAGCTTGGACAGGGGATTCTCCTACGAGCAGTACGTC. It translates to CASSLDRGFSYEQYV.

The V gene is TRBV9, the J gene TRBJ2-1, with 7 bases aligning to TRBD2. This CDR3 comprises 17 residues. The V and J ends lost 0 bases and 8 bases, in that order; junction bases with no gene match: 14. The V gene's germline CDR1 is SGDLS and CDR2 YYNGEE. CDR3 sequence: CASSVGGSAGAYHEQFF. DNA of the CDR3: TGTGCCAGCAGCGTAGGGGGTTCGGCGGGAGCATATCATGAGCAGTTCTTC.

V is TRBV7-2 and J is TRBJ2-3; unclear D gene. The CDR3 is 12 amino acids. Germline CDR1 reads SGHTA; CDR2 reads FQGNSA. Trimming cost V 0 bases and J 10 bases, with 8 bases left between them. As DNA, the CDR3 is TGTGCCAGCAGCTTAGCGACGGGTCCGCAGTATTTT. Its protein is CASSLATGPQYF.

CDR3 coding DNA: TGTGCCAGCAAAAGGGCGGGGTCCTACGAGCAGTACTTC. Protein: CASKRAGSYEQYF. V is TRBV6-5 and J is TRBJ2-7; D is possibly TRBD2 (6 bases). From germline, CDR1 is MNHEY and CDR2 SVGAGI. The V end lost 7 bases, the J end lost 1 base, and 11 bases lay between the germline ends. The CDR3 is made up of 13 amino acids.

The DNA for the CDR3 is TGCAGCGTCGGGGGACTAGCCAAAAGGGAGCAGTTCTTC. It encodes CSVGGLAKREQFF. The chain has TRBV29-1 and TRBJ2-1, with 9 bases matching TRBD2. Losses at the gene ends were 6 bases for V and 10 bases for J; bases not matched to a gene: 10. CDR3 length: 13 amino acids. Germline CDR1 reads SQVTM; CDR2 reads ANQGSEA.

V and J are TRBV19 and TRBJ2-3; possibly TRBD2 for D (6 bases). The V end was cut by 6 bases, the J end by 6 bases, with 16 bases between. The CDR3 consists of 14 residues. Germline V CDR1 and CDR2: LNHDA, SQIVND (reference sequence). The CDR3 nucleotides are TGTGCCAGTAGCTTTGGGGATGGGGGGGATACGCAGTATTTT. This encodes CASSFGDGGDTQYF.

The CDR3 region is CASSNTGDYGYTF. The CDR3 DNA sequence: TGTGCCAGCAGCAATACAGGTGACTATGGCTACACCTTC. The chain joins TRBV5-6 to TRBJ1-2; D perhaps matches TRBD1 (5 bases). The germline V gene has CDR1 SGHDT and CDR2 YYEEEE. V lost 4 bases and J 3 bases, leaving 10 bases between the germline ends. The CDR3 extends over 13 amino acids.

DNA for the CDR3: TGCAGCGGTACCTCACTACGAGCGGGGCCGACAGATACGCAGTATTTT. Its translation: CSGTSLRAGPTDTQYF. This chain links TRBV29-1 with TRBJ2-3; 7 nucleotides line up with TRBD2. Germline V gene sequence: CDR1 SQVTM, CDR2 ANQGSEA. Unmatched junction bases numbered 16, after V lost 7 bases and J lost 3 bases. This CDR3 comprises 16 residues.

This chain joins TRBV2 and TRBJ1-4, with TRBD1 matching 8 bases. V gave up 2 bases and J gave up 8 bases; unmatched junction bases: 13. Germline CDR1 SNHLY, CDR2 FYNNEI. The CDR3 has 17 amino acids. CDR3 residues: CASSETVVWAGGEKLFF. DNA of the CDR3: TGTGCCAGCAGTGAAACAGTAGTGTGGGCAGGGGGCGAAAAACTGTTTTTT.

The chain couples TRBV27 to TRBJ1-1; tentatively, D is TRBD1 (6 bases). CDR1 and CDR2 from the germline V gene are MNHEY and SMNVEV (reference sequence). This CDR3 comprises 13 residues. Trimming shortened V by 8 bases and J by 11 bases, and 21 bases separated the two germline ends. In DNA form, the CDR3 reads TGTGCCAGCCATAGGACAGCAGTTCATCCGGCTTTCTTT. Translating gives CASHRTAVHPAFF.

The CDR3 DNA reads as TGCAGTGCTAGTCGCGGTTATTATGAAAAACTGTTTTTT. Its protein is CSASRGYYEKLFF. This rearrangement joins TRBV20-1 to TRBJ1-4; D not certain. The CDR3 extends over 13 amino acids. From germline, CDR1 is DFQATT and CDR2 SNEGSKA (reference sequence). The V gene lost 3 bases and the J gene lost 6 bases, with 11 bases spanning the gap.

CDR3 sequence reads: CASSSGLAGDEQFF. CDR3 coding DNA: TGTGCCAGCAGCTCGGGACTAGCGGGCGATGAGCAGTTCTTC. This chain links TRBV7-6 with TRBJ2-1; 12 bases match TRBD2. This CDR3 contains 14 residues. V lost 4 bases and J lost 8; bases outside the gene matches: 3. Germline-derived CDR1 and CDR2 are SGHVS and FNYEAQ.

This rearrangement joins TRBV9 to TRBJ1-4; a possible D gene is TRBD1 (6 bases). Trimming removed 4 bases from V and 5 bases from J, with 15 bases in between. Germline V gives CDR1 SGDLS, CDR2 YYNGEE. The CDR3 sequence is 15 residues long. CDR3 DNA: TGTGCCAGCAGCCCGTCCGGGACACCAAATGAAAAACTGTTTTTT. Residues: CASSPSGTPNEKLFF. Drawing the rest from reference TRBV9 and TRBJ1-4, the complete variable domain is DSGVTQTPKHLITATGQRVTLRCSPRSGDLSVYWYQQSLDQGLQFLIQYYNGEERAKGNILERFSAQQFPDLHSELNLSSLELGDSALYFCASSPSGTPNEKLFFGSGTQLSVL.

The chain employs TRBV19 and TRBJ2-5; D is possibly TRBD2 (5 bases). Germline CDR1 LNHDA, CDR2 SQIVND (reference sequence). The CDR3 extends over 13 amino acids. Trimming stripped 4 bases from V and 2 bases from J, with 8 bases between. The CDR3 DNA sequence: TGTGCCAGTAGTACGTCGGGGCAAGAGACCCAGTACTTC. Translation: CASSTSGQETQYF.